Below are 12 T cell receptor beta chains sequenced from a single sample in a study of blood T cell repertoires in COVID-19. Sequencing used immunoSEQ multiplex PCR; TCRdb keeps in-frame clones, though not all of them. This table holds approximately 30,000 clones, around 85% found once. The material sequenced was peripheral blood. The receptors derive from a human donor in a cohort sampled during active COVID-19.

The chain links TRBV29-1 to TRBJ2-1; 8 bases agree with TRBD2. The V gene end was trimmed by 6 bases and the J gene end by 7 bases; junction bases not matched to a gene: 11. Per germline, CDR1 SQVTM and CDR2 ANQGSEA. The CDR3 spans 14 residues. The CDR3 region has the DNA TGCAGCGTAGGCGGGGGGACGGGATGGAATGAGCAGTTCTTC. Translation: CSVGGGTGWNEQFF.

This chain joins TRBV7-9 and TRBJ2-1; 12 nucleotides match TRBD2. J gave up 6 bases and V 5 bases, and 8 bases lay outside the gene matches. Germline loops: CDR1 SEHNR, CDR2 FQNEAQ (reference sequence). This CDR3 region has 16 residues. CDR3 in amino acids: CASSPSTSGSLNEQFF. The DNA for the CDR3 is TGTGCCAGCAGCCCGTCGACTAGCGGGAGTCTCAATGAGCAGTTCTTC.

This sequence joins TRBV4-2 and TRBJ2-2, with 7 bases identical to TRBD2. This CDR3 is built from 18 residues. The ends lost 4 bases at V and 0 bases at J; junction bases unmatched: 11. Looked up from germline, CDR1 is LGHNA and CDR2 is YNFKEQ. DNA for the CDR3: TGTGCCAGCAGCCCACATGGCGGGGGAGGCCCGAACACCGGGGAGCTGTTTTTT. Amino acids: CASSPHGGGGPNTGELFF.

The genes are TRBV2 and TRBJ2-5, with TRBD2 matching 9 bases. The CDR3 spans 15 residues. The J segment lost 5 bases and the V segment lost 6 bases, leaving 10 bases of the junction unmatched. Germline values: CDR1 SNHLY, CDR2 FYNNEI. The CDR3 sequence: CASRGERGEAETQYF. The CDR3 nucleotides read TGTGCCAGCAGGGGGGAGCGGGGGGAGGCCGAGACCCAGTACTTC.

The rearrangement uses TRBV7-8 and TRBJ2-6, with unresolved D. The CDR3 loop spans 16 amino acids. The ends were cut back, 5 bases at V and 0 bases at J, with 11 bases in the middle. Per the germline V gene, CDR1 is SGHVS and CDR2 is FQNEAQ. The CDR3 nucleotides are TGTGCCAGCAGCCACTACCAGATCTCTGGGGCCAACGTCCTGACTTTC. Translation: CASSHYQISGANVLTF.

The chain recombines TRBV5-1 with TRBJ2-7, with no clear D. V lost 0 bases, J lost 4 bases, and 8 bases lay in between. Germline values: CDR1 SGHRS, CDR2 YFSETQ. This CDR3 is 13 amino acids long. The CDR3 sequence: CASSLARGYEQYF. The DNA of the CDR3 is TGCGCCAGCAGCTTGGCCAGAGGTTACGAGCAGTACTTC.

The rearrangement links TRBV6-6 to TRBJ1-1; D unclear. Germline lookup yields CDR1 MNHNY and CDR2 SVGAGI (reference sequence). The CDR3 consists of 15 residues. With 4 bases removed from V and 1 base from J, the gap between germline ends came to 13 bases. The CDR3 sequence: CASSWEGPTNTEAFF. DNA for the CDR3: TGTGCCAGCAGTTGGGAGGGTCCCACGAACACTGAAGCTTTCTTT.

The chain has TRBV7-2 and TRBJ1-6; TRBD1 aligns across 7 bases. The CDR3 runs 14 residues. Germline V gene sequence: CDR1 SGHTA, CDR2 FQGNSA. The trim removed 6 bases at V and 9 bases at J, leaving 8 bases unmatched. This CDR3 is CASRSGTVPSPLHF. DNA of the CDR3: TGTGCCAGCAGGTCTGGGACAGTGCCTTCACCCCTCCACTTT.

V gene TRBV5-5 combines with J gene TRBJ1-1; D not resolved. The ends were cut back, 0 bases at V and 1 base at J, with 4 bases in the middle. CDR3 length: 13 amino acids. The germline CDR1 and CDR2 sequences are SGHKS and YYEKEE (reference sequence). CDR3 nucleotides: TGTGCCAGCAGCTTGGCTTGGAACACTGAAGCTTTCTTT. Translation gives CASSLAWNTEAFF.

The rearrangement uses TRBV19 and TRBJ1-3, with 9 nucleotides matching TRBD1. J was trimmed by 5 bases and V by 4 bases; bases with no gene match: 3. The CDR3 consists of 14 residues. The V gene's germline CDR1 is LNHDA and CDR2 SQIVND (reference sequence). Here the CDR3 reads CASSTGTGRNTIYF. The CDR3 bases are TGTGCCAGTAGTACGGGGACAGGGAGAAACACCATATATTTT.

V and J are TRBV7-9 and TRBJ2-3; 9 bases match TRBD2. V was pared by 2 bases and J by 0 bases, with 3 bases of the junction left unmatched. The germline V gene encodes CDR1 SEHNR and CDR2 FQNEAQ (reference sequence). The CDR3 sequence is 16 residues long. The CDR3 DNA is TGTGCCAGCAGCTTATTTCTAGCGGGAAGCACAGATACGCAGTATTTT. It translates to CASSLFLAGSTDTQYF.

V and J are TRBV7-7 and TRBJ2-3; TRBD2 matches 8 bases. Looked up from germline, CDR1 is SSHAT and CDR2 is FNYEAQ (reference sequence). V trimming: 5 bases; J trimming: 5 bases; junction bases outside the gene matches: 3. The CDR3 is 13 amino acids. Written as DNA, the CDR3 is TGTGCCAGCAGCGTGGGACTAGGAGATACGCAGTATTTT. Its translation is CASSVGLGDTQYF.